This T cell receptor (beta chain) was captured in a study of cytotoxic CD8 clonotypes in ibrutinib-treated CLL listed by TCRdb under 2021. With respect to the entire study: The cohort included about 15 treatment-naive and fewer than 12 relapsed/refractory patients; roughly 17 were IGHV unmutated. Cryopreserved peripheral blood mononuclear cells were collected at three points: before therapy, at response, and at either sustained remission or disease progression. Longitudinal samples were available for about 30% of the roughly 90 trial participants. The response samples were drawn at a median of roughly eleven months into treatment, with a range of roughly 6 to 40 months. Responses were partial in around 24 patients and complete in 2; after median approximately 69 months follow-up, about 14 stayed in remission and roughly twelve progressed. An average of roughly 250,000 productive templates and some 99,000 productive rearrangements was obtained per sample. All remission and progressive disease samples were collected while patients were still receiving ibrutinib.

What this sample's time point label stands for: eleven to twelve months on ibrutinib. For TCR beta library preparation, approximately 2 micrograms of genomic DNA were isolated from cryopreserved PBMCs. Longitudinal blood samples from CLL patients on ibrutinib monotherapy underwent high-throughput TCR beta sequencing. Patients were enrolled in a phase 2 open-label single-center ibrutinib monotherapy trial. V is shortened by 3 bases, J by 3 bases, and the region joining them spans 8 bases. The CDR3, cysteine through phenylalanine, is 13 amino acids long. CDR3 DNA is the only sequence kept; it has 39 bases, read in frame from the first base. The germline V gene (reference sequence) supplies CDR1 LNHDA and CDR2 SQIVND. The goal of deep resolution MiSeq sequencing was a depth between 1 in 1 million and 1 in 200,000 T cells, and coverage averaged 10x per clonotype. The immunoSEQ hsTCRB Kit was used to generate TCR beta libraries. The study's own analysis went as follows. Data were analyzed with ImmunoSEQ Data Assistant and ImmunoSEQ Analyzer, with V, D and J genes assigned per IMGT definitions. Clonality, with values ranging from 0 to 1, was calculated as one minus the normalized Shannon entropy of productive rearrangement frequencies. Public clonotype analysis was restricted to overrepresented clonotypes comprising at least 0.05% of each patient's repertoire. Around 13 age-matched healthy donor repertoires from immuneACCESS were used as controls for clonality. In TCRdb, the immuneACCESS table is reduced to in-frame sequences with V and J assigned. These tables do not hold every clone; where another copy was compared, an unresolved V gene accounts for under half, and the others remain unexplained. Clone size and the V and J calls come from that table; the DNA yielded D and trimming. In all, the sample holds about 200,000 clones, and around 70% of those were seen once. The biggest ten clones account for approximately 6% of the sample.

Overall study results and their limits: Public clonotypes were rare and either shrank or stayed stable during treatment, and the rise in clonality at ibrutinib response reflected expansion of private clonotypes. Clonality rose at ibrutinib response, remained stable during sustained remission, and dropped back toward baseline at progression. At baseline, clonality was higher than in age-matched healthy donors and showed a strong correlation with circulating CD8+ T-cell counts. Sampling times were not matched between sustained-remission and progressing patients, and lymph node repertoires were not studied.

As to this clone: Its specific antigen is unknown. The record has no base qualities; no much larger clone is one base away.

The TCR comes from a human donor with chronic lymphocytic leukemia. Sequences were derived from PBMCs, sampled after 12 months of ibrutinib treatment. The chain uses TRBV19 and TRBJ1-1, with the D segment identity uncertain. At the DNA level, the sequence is TGTGCCAGTAGTATTCTGAAACACACTGAAGCTTTCTTT. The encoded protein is CASSILKHTEAFF.